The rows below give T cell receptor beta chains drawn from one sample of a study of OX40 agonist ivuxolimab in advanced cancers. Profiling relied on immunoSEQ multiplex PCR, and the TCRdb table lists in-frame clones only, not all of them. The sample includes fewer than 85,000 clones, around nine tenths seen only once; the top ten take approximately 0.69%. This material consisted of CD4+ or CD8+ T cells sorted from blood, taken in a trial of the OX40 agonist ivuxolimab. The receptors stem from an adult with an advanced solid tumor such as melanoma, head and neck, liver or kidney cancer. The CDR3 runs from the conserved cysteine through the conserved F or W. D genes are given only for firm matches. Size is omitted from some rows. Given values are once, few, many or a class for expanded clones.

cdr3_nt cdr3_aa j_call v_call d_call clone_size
TGTGCCAGCAGCTTAGTGGACAGGAGCTCCTACGAGCAGTACTTC CASSLVDRSSYEQYF TRBJ2-7 TRBV11-2 TRBD1 once
TGTGCCAGCAGCACCGGGACCGAGAAAAACATTCAGTACTTC CASSTGTEKNIQYF TRBJ2-4 TRBV5-7 . .
TGTGCCAGTAGTAAAGACAGAGAATACGAGCAGTACTTC CASSKDREYEQYF TRBJ2-7 TRBV19 . .
TGTGCCTGGACTAGTCTAGATACGCAGTATTTT CAWTSLDTQYF TRBJ2-3 TRBV30 . once
TGCAGTGCTAGAGAGGGGAACACCATATATTTT CSAREGNTIYF TRBJ1-3 TRBV20-1 . .
TGTGCCAGCAGCTTAAGTGCTAGCGGGAGGAGCACAGATACGCAGTATTTT CASSLSASGRSTDTQYF TRBJ2-3 TRBV7-3 TRBD2 .
TGTGCCAGTAGTATCCGGGACAGGGGAGGCGATACGCAGTATTTT CASSIRDRGGDTQYF TRBJ2-3 TRBV19 TRBD1 .
TGTGCCAGCAGCCTGGGACCGAACTACGAGCAGTACTTC CASSLGPNYEQYF TRBJ2-7 TRBV7-6 . .
TGTGCCAGCAGTCCCCGGACTAGTAGAGGTGAGCAGTTCTTC CASSPRTSRGEQFF TRBJ2-1 TRBV28 TRBD2 few
TGCAGTTCCCGCCGCTACAATGAGCAGTTCTTC CSSRRYNEQFF TRBJ2-1 TRBV20-1 . .
TGTGCCAGCAGTATAGCGGGGCGTGTGGGAGGAACCCAGTACTTC CASSIAGRVGGTQYF TRBJ2-5 TRBV7-6 TRBD2 .
TGTGCCAGCAGCCCTACGACCGGGGAGGAGCAGTTCTTC CASSPTTGEEQFF TRBJ2-1 TRBV28 . .
TGCGCCAGCAGCCAAACGACAGGGTGGGAGGTGGAGACCCAGTACTTC CASSQTTGWEVETQYF TRBJ2-5 TRBV4-3 . .
TGTGCCAGCAGCGGAGGGAGACAGGGATTAGGGCAGTTCTTC CASSGGRQGLGQFF TRBJ2-1 TRBV2 . .
TGTGCTAGTGGTTTGACAGGCTTCAATCAGCCCCAGCATTTT CASGLTGFNQPQHF TRBJ1-5 TRBV12-5 . .
TGCGCCAGCAGCCCAGAGACAGGCTCTTTATTTTTTGAGCAGTTCTTC CASSPETGSLFFEQFF TRBJ2-1 TRBV4-3 . once
TGCGCCAGCAGCCAAGATCGGTACAGTTCCTACAATGAGCAGTTCTTC CASSQDRYSSYNEQFF TRBJ2-1 TRBV4-3 . .
TGTGCCAGCAGCGGAGGGGCGGGGAGGGCAGAAAAACTGTTTTTT CASSGGAGRAEKLFF TRBJ1-4 TRBV7-2 . once
TGCGCCAGCAGACGTACATTCCAAGAGACCCAGTACTTC CASRRTFQETQYF TRBJ2-5 TRBV5-1 . .
TGTGCCAGCAGCTTGGGCGGGAGCTCCTACAATGAGCAGTTCTTC CASSLGGSSYNEQFF TRBJ2-1 TRBV5-4 TRBD2 once
TGTGCCAGCACCTGGACGGAACAAGAGACCCAGTACTTC CASTWTEQETQYF TRBJ2-5 TRBV2 . .
TGTGCCAGCAGCCCCGGGACTAGCGCCGCTCCGGCGCAGTTCTTC CASSPGTSAAPAQFF TRBJ2-1 TRBV6-6 TRBD2 few
TGTGCCAGCAGTGAAGCGGAATACAATGAGCAGTTCTTC CASSEAEYNEQFF TRBJ2-1 TRBV6-1 . .
TGTGCCACCAGCAGAGATCTTGGGGGGCAATATGGCTACACCTTC CATSRDLGGQYGYTF TRBJ1-2 TRBV15 . .
TGTGCCAGCAGCTTAGTCGGGACAGGGGCGCAGACCCAGTACTTC CASSLVGTGAQTQYF TRBJ2-5 TRBV7-2 TRBD1 once
TGTGCCAGCAGTGAGATCTGGGGGGGAGGGCCCTCTTGGCAGTTCTTC CASSEIWGGGPSWQFF TRBJ2-1 TRBV6-1 TRBD2 few
TGTGCCAGCAGCAGGGACTCCCGTCGTACGCAGTATTTT CASSRDSRRTQYF TRBJ2-3 TRBV7-2 . .
TGTGCCAGTAGTACCACAGCGGGAGAGGGAGCCTACGAGCAGTACTTC CASSTTAGEGAYEQYF TRBJ2-7 TRBV19 TRBD2 .
TGTGCCAGCTCACCTAGCGGCCAAGAGACCCAGTACTTC CASSPSGQETQYF TRBJ2-5 TRBV18 . .
TGTGCCAGCAGTAGTACTAGCGGGGTCGCCTACGAGCAGTACTTC CASSSTSGVAYEQYF TRBJ2-7 TRBV27 TRBD2 .
TGTGCCAGCAGCACCAGGACAGGGGGCTACAATGAGCAGTTCTTC CASSTRTGGYNEQFF TRBJ2-1 TRBV11-2 TRBD1 .
TGTGCCAGTAGTATGGACGTCCTGGCTGGAAACACCATATATTTT CASSMDVLAGNTIYF TRBJ1-3 TRBV19 . .
TGTGCCAGCAGCTTGGTAAGGGGGGCGATAACTGAAGCTTTCTTT CASSLVRGAITEAFF TRBJ1-1 TRBV5-6 . .
TGTGCCAGCAGTTACCAGGCCGCTTATGGCTACACCTTC CASSYQAAYGYTF TRBJ1-2 TRBV6-5 . once
TGTGCCAGCAGTAGACAGGGAACTGGAAACACCATATATTTT CASSRQGTGNTIYF TRBJ1-3 TRBV6-1 TRBD1 .
TGTGCCAGCAGGGGATCAACCACCGGGGAGCTGTTTTTT CASRGSTTGELFF TRBJ2-2 TRBV2 . .
TGTGCCAGCAGGAAGAACACTGAAGCTTTCTTT CASRKNTEAFF TRBJ1-1 TRBV28 . .
TGTGCCAGCAGCTTAGGCGGGAGTGAGGACTACGAGCAGTACTTC CASSLGGSEDYEQYF TRBJ2-7 TRBV7-3 TRBD2 .
TGTGCCAGCAGGATCTCCGGACAATGGGGAACTGAAGCTTTCTTC CASRISGQWGTEAFF TRBJ1-1 TRBV11-3 . .
TGTGCCAGCAGCTTAGTAGGCGGGAGCGGCTCCTACAATGAGCAGTTCTTC CASSLVGGSGSYNEQFF TRBJ2-1 TRBV7-2 TRBD2 few
TGCGCCAGCAGCTACCAAACTCTAGCGGGAGGTGGCGATACGCAGTATTTT CASSYQTLAGGGDTQYF TRBJ2-3 TRBV5-1 TRBD2 .
TGTGCCAGCAGTACCCGTGGCACAGATACGCAGTATTTT CASSTRGTDTQYF TRBJ2-3 TRBV5-6 . .
TGTGCCGGGGGACAGGGGGGTCAGCCCCAGCATTTT CAGGQGGQPQHF TRBJ1-5 TRBV6-4 TRBD1 .
TGTGCCAGCTCACGTGCCGGGACGGCTGAGCTAGCCAAAAACATTCAGTACTTC CASSRAGTAELAKNIQYF TRBJ2-4 TRBV18 . .
TGTGCCAGCAGCCACCTGCTAGCGGGCGAGAACAATGAGCAGTTCTTC CASSHLLAGENNEQFF TRBJ2-1 TRBV4-2 TRBD2 .
TGTGCCAGTAGTGGGACAGGGGTATACTATGGCTACACCTTC CASSGTGVYYGYTF TRBJ1-2 TRBV19 TRBD1 once
TGTGCCAGCAGTTACTTCGCTGGAGGGGTTAACACTGAAGCTTTCTTT CASSYFAGGVNTEAFF TRBJ1-1 TRBV6-5 . .
TGTGCCAGCGTTTTCGAAGCCAGGGGGGTTCGTGGCTACACCTTC CASVFEARGVRGYTF TRBJ1-2 TRBV6-5 TRBD1 .
TGTGCCAGCTCAGCCGGGGCTGAGACTGAAGCTTTCTTT CASSAGAETEAFF TRBJ1-1 TRBV18 . .
TGTGCCAGCAGCAAAGGGTTGTTAGGTTGGGGCTACACCTTC CASSKGLLGWGYTF TRBJ1-2 TRBV21-1 . .
TGTGCCAGCAGTGTCGCGGGAGGGGGACCGTACTTC CASSVAGGGPYF TRBJ2-7 TRBV2 TRBD2 .
TGTGCCAGCAGCTTAACTGGGCTAGCGCCCTTTAATGAGCAGTTCTTC CASSLTGLAPFNEQFF TRBJ2-1 TRBV7-3 . .
TGTGCCAGCAGAAGCAGGGGGGCAGGGAACACTGAAGCTTTCTTT CASRSRGAGNTEAFF TRBJ1-1 TRBV28 TRBD1 .
TGCGCCAGCAGCGACGGACAGGCCTTATATGGCTACACCTTC CASSDGQALYGYTF TRBJ1-2 TRBV5-1 TRBD1 .
TGTGCCAGCAGTATCAACCGGGACAGGGCTGGCTACACCTTC CASSINRDRAGYTF TRBJ1-2 TRBV6-5 TRBD1 .
TGTGCCAGTAGTGCCTATACAGGGGCCAATCAGCCCCAGCATTTT CASSAYTGANQPQHF TRBJ1-5 TRBV19 TRBD1 .
TGTGCCATCAGTGAGGGGACAGTAGGGGTAAGGGAGCAGTACTTC CAISEGTVGVREQYF TRBJ2-7 TRBV10-3 TRBD1 .